This TCR beta chain was captured in a study of blood T cell repertoires in COVID-19. Study-wide context: The origin of the acute and convalescent COVID-19 samples was the United States, Italy and Spain. PBMCs, B-cell-depleted T cells, or T cells were the source of the cDNA or gDNA that made up the material.

Authors' data handling: Amplification of reference gene primers was used by the study to estimate nucleated cell counts. Some clones are missing from TCRdb's copy, which holds only in-frame ones; the method was immunoSEQ multiplex PCR. The DNA was the basis for D and trimming; V, J and clone size are from that table. The table includes under 200,000 clones, approximately 80% detected once. Germline V gene sequence: CDR1 SGDLS, CDR2 YYNGEE. V dropped 3 bases and J dropped 2; count of bases not matched to a gene: 5. The CDR3 has 16 amino acids. The specimen sequenced was peripheral blood. The TCR originated in a human donor in a cohort sampled during active COVID-19. The rearrangement joins TRBV9 to TRBJ2-5; 12 bases are shared with TRBD1. The CDR3 region has the DNA TGTGCCAGCAGCGCCGGGACAGGGGGCCCTCAAGAGACCCAGTACTTC. Translated: CASSAGTGGPQETQYF.